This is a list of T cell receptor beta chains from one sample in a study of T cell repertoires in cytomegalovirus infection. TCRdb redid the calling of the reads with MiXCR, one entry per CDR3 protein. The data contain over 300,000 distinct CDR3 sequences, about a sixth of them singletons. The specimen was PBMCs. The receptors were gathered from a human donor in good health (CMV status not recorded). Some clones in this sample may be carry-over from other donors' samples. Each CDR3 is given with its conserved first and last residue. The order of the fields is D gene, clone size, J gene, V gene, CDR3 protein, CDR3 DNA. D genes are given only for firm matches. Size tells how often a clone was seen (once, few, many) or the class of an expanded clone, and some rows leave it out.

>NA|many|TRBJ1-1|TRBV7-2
CASSLTNTEAFF
TGTGCCAGCAGCTTGACGAACACTGAAGCTTTCTTT
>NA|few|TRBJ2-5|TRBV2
CASRAGLETQYF
TGTGCCAGCAGAGCAGGATTGGAGACCCAGTACTTC
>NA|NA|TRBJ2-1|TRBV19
CASSTFYNEQFF
TGTGCCAGTAGTACCTTTTACAATGAGCAGTTCTTC
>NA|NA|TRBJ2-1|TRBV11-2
CASSLVQGNEQFF
TGTGCCAGCAGCTTAGTCCAGGGTAATGAGCAGTTCTTC
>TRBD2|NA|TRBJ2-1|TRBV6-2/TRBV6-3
CASSYGPGLAGNEQFF
TGTGCCAGCAGTTACGGTCCGGGACTAGCGGGAAATGAGCAGTTCTTC
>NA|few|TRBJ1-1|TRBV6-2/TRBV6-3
CASSLDPALEAFF
TGTGCCAGCAGCCTTGATCCTGCCCTAGAAGCTTTCTTT
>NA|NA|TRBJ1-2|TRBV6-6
CASSYPGRDYGYTF
TGTGCCAGCAGTTACCCTGGCAGGGACTATGGCTACACCTTC
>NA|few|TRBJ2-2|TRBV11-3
CASSLEQGGYTGELFF
TGTGCCAGCAGCTTAGAGCAGGGGGGTTACACCGGGGAGCTGTTTTTT
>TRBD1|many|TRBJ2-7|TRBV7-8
CASSLFGQGAYEQYF
TGTGCCAGCAGCTTATTTGGACAGGGCGCCTACGAGCAGTACTTC
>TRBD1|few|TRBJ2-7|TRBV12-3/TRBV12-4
CASSLGEGTGGFRRYYEQYF
TGTGCCAGCAGTTTAGGGGAGGGGACAGGGGGCTTCCGGAGGTACTACGAGCAGTACTTC
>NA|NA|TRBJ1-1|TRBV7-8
CASSLGEGAFF
TGTGCCAGCAGCTTAGGAGAAGGAGCTTTCTTT
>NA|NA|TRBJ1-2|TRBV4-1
CASGSSGSWNYGYTF
TGCGCCAGCGGATCTTCAGGGAGTTGGAACTATGGCTACACCTTC
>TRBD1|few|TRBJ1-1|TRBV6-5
CASSYSMAGGGSEAFF
TGTGCCAGCAGTTACTCGATGGCAGGGGGGGGCTCTGAAGCTTTCTTT